What follows is one T cell receptor (beta chain) and its context. Within the sample, other DNA sequences also encode this same CDR3. Adults between roughly 18 and 90 years of age took part from 20 to 25 US areas. Participant-reported clinical history was the basis for cohort assignment. The germline V gene encodes CDR1 KGHSH and CDR2 LQKENI. CDR3 length: 13 amino acids. Trimming at V came to 3 bases and at J to 8 bases, leaving 2 bases not matched to a gene. These data belong to a study of blood T cell repertoires in COVID-19. At the level of the study: T cells, B-cell-depleted T cells, or PBMCs provided the cDNA or gDNA that served as material.

Only in-frame clones appear in the TCRdb table, and some are missing; sequencing was by immunoSEQ multiplex PCR. Counted here are some 160,000 clones, 84% occurring once; the ten biggest clones make up roughly 8%. V and J are TRBV18 and TRBJ1-2, with 11 bases that match TRBD1. The sample taken for sequencing was PBMCs or T cells enriched from blood (not recorded which). The source of this sequence is a woman aged 45-65 years who had recovered from COVID-19. Written as DNA, the CDR3 is TGTGCCAGCTCACCTGGACAGGGGGCAGGCTACACCTTC. This gives the protein CASSPGQGAGYTF. The entire variable domain, with the rest obtained from reference TRBV18 and TRBJ1-2, is as follows: NAGVMQNPRHLVRRRGQEARLRCSPMKGHSHVYWYRQLPEEGLKFMVYLQKENIIDESGMPKERFSAEFPKEGPSILRIQQVVRGDSAAYFCASSPGQGAGYTFGSGTRLTVV.